This T cell receptor beta chain was captured by sequencing in a study of post-analysis software for immune sequencing data. About the study: Secondary progressive, relapsing-remitting and progressive-relapsing multiple sclerosis were among the included disease courses. Overall study findings and caveats: There were several TRBV segments more frequent in patients than controls, and TRBV5-6, TRBV5-1 and TRBV20-1 were among them. The authors found that F measure strongly co-clustered same-batch samples.

This clonotype appeared a single time. Its specificity is unknown. Germline values: CDR1 SGHTA, CDR2 FQGNSA. V lost 5 bases to trimming and J lost 6 bases, with 14 bases between them. CDR3 length equals 14 residues. Every TCR beta cDNA library bore unique molecular identifiers. Around 500,000 cDNA molecules were obtained per 1 to 10 million input T cells. TCRdb analysed the PCR reads with MiXCR anew, one entry per CDR3 protein. The table shows hundreds of thousands of distinct CDR3 sequences, with approximately 60% occurring only once. The sample comprised blood. The source of this sequence is a girl aged 2-15 years with multiple sclerosis. The genes are TRBV7-2 and TRBJ2-1, with D perhaps assigned TRBD1 or TRBD2 (5 bases each). The CDR3 spells CASSAEVRGNEQFF. In nucleotides, the CDR3 is TGTGCCAGCAGCGCCGAAGTGAGGGGCAATGAGCAGTTCTTC.